This TCR beta chain was sequenced during a study of Graves' ophthalmopathy and Graves' hyperthyroidism. Looking at the study overall: Ophthalmopathy absent within 18 months of follow-up marked hyperthyroidism as stable.

Diagnosis used clinical symptoms, serum thyroxine, TRAb, thyroid ultrasound and orbital computed tomography. The sequenced template was RNA, covering the TCR beta CDR3 region. HTBI primers were used in a first-round RT-PCR, which preceded a second-round multiplex PCR. TCRdb ran MiXCR on the multiplex PCR reads and lists one entry per CDR3 protein. Among about 1.1 million distinct CDR3 sequences listed, about 38% were seen once. Study-level results: A classifier, a 13-signature model, separated ophthalmopathy from stable hyperthyroidism with 87.88% sensitivity and approximately 81% specificity.

The CDR3 is 13 residues long. The germline V gene encodes CDR1 SQVTM and CDR2 ANQGSEA. A word on this clonotype: Its antigen is undetermined. Relative to the germline gene, one junction end is altered; a read error may explain this.

Sequencing was carried out using peripheral blood or thyroid tissue (not recorded which). This clonotype was obtained from an adult man with Graves' hyperthyroidism. This chain connects TRBV29-1 to TRBJ1-1; D is perhaps TRBD1 (6 bases). CDR3 nucleotides: TGCAGCGTTGGGGGGGCCCAGGGAACTGAAGCTCTCTTT. Its translation is CSVGGAQGTEALF.